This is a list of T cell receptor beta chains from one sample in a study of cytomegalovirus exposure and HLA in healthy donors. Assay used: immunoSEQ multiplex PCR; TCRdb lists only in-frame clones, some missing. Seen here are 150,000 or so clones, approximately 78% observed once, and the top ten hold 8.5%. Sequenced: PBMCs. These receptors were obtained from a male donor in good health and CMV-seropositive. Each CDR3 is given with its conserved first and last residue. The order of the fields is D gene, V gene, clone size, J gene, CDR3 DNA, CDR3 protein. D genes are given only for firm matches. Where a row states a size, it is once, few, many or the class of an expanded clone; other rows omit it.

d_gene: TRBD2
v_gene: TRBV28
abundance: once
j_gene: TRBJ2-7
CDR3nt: TGTGCCAGCAATTTCGGGACTAGCGGCTCCTACGAGCAGTACTTC
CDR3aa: CASNFGTSGSYEQYF

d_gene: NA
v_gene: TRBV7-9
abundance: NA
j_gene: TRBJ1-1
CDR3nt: TGTGCCATCACGGGGGACAACACTGAAGCTTTCTTT
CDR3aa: CAITGDNTEAFF

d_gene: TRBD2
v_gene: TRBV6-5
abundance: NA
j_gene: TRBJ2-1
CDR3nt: TGTGCCAGCAGTTACTCTGGCGGGGGGGCCCAGAATGAGCAGTTCTTC
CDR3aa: CASSYSGGGAQNEQFF

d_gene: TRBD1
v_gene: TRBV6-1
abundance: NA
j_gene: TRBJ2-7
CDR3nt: TGTGCCAGCAGGGGCCAGGGGGCTCCCTGGTACGAGCAGTACTTC
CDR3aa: CASRGQGAPWYEQYF

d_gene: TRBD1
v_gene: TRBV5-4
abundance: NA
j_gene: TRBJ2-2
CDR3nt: TGTGCCAGCAGCTACAGGGGGCAAACCGGGGAGCTGTTTTTT
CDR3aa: CASSYRGQTGELFF

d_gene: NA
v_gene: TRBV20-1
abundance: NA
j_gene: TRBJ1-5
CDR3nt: TGCAGTGCTAGAGATGCCGCAGGGCGGCATTTT
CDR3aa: CSARDAAGRHF

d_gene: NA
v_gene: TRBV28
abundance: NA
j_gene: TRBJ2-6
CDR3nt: TGTGCCAGCGAGTCTAGCGCCATACCTGGGGCCAACGTCCTGACTTTC
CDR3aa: CASESSAIPGANVLTF

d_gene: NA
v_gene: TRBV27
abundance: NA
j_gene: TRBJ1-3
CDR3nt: TGTGCCAGCAGTTTGGAGGGGAGAATAGGAAACACCATATATTTT
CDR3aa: CASSLEGRIGNTIYF

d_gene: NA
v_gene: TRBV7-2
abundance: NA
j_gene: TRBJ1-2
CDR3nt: TGTGCCAGCAGCTTCCTCGGGGATGGCTACACCTTC
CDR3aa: CASSFLGDGYTF

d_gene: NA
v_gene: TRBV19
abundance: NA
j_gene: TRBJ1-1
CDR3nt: TGTGCCAGTAGTATCCAGGGGACGAACACTGAAGCTTTCTTT
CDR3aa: CASSIQGTNTEAFF

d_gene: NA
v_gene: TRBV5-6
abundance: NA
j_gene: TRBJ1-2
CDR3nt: TGTGCCAGCAGCTTGGGACAGATCCACTATGGCTACACCTTC
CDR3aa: CASSLGQIHYGYTF

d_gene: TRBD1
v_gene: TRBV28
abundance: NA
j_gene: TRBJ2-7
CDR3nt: TGTGCCAGCAGTAAGACAGGGACCTCCTACGAGCAGTACTTC
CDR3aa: CASSKTGTSYEQYF

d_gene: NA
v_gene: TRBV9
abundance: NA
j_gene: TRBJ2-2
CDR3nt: TGTGCCAGCAGCGTAGCCAGGCTCACTTCGAACACCGGGGAGCTGTTTTTT
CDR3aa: CASSVARLTSNTGELFF

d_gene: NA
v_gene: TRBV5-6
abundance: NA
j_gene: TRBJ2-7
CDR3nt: TGTGCCAGCAGCTACTCAGGGTTCTCCTACGAGCAGTACTTC
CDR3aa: CASSYSGFSYEQYF

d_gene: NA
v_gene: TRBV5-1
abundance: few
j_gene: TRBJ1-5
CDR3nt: TGCGCCAGCAGCTTGGACAGGCAGCAGCCCCAGCATTTT
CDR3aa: CASSLDRQQPQHF

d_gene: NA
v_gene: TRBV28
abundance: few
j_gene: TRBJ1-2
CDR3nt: TGTGCCAGCGGACCGATAGGGGGCTATGGCTACACCTTC
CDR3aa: CASGPIGGYGYTF

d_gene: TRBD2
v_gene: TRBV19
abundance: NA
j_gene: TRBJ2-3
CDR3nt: TGTGCCAGTAGAACTAGCGGTAGCACAGATACGCAGTATTTT
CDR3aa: CASRTSGSTDTQYF

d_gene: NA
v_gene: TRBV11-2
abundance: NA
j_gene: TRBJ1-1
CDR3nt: TGTGCCAGCAGCTTAGTTCTCGGGAACACTGAAGCTTTCTTT
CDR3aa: CASSLVLGNTEAFF

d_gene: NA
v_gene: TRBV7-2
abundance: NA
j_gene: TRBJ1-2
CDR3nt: TGTGCCAGCAGCTTAGCGAATCTCAGGTTGTTGGTTGATGGCTACACCTTC
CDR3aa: CASSLANLRLLVDGYTF

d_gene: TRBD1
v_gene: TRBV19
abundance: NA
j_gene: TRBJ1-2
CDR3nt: TGTGCCAGTAAAATGGGACAGGGCGTTGGCTACACCTTC
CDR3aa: CASKMGQGVGYTF

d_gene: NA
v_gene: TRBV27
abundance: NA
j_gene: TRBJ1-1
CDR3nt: TGTGCCAGCAGTTCCGGGAACACTGAAGCTTTCTTT
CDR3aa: CASSSGNTEAFF

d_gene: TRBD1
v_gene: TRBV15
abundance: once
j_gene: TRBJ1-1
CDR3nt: TGTGCCACCAGCAGAGATCCCAACAGGGGGGCTGAAGCTTTCTTT
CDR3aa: CATSRDPNRGAEAFF

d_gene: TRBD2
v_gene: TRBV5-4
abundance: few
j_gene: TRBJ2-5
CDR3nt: TGTGCCAGCAGCTTGGCGGCGGGAGGCCCAGAGACCCAGTACTTC
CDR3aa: CASSLAAGGPETQYF

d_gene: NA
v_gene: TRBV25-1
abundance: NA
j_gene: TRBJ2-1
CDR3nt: TGTGCCAGCAGTGAATATGGCTCCACCGGGAGTGAGCAGTTCTTC
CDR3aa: CASSEYGSTGSEQFF

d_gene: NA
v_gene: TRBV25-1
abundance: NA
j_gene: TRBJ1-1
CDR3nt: TGTGCCAGCAGGGCAGGGTTACACACTGAAGCTTTCTTT
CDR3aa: CASRAGLHTEAFF

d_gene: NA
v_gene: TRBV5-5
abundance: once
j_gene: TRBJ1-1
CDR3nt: TGTGCCAGCAGCATACCCCCAGCGGGGAACACTGAAGCTTTCTTT
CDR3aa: CASSIPPAGNTEAFF

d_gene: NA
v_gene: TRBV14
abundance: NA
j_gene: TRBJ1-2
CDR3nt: TGTGCCAGCAGCCAAGGGTGGGCTGCAAACTATGGCTACACCTTC
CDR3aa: CASSQGWAANYGYTF

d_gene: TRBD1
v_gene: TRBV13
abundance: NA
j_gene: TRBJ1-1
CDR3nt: TGTGCCAGCAGCTTAGGAACGGGACAGGGCTCTGAAGCTTTCTTT
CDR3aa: CASSLGTGQGSEAFF

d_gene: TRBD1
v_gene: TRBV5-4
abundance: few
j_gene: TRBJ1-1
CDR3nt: TGTGCCAGCAGCTTGGCCGGGACAGGGGGCACTGAAGCTTTCTTT
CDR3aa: CASSLAGTGGTEAFF

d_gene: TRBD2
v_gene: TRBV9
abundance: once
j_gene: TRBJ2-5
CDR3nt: TGTGCCAGCAGCGTAGGGGCTAGCGGGGCCCAGGGGACCCAGTACTTC
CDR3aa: CASSVGASGAQGTQYF

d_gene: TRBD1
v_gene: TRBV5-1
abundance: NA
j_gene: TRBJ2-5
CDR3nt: TGCGCCAGCAGCTTAGGGACAGGGGGCAGCCAAGAGACCCAGTACTTC
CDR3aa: CASSLGTGGSQETQYF

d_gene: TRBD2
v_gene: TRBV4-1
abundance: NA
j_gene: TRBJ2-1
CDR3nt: TGCGCCAGCAGCCAAGATAGGACTAGCGGGGCCCTCTACAATGAGCAGTTCTTC
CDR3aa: CASSQDRTSGALYNEQFF

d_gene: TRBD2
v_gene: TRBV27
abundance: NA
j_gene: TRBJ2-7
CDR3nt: TGTGCCAGCAGTACACCGGGACTAGCGTCTGAGCAGTACTTC
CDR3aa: CASSTPGLASEQYF

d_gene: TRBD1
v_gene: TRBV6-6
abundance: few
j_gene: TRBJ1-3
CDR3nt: TGTGCCAGCAGTTACTCGACAGGGTCTGGAAACACCATATATTTT
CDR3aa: CASSYSTGSGNTIYF

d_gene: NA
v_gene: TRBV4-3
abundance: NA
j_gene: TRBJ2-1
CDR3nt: TGCGCCAGCAGCCAATCAGGCTACTCCTACAATGAGCAGTTCTTC
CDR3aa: CASSQSGYSYNEQFF

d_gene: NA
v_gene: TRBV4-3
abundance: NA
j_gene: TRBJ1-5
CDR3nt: TGCGCCAGTGGAACCCATGGGGGGGGAGCCAATCAGCCCCAGCATTTT
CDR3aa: CASGTHGGGANQPQHF

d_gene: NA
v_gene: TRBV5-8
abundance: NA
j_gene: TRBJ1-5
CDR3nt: TGTGCCAGCAGCGCGTTAAATCAGCCCCAGCATTTT
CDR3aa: CASSALNQPQHF

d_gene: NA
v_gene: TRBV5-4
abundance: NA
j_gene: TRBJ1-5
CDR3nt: TGTGCCAGCAGCTTGCGGGGGGCTTCGGATAGCAATCAGCCCCAGCATTTT
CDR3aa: CASSLRGASDSNQPQHF

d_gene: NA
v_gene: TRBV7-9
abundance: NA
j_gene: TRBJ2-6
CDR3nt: TGTGCCAGCAGCGCCAGGGAACGCTCTGGGGCCAACGTCCTGACTTTC
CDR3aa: CASSARERSGANVLTF

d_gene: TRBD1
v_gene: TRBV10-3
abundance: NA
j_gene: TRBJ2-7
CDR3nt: TGTGCCATCGGGACAGAGAGCTCCTACGAGCAGTACTTC
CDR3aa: CAIGTESSYEQYF

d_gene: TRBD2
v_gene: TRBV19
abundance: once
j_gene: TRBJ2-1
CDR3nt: TGTGCCAGTAGTAATCTGACTAGCGGGAGGCGAAAGGATGAGCAGTTCTTC
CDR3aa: CASSNLTSGRRKDEQFF

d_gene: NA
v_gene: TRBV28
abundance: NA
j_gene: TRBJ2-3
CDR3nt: TGTGCCAGCACCAGTAGTAAGAGCGGAGATACGCAGTATTTT
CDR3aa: CASTSSKSGDTQYF

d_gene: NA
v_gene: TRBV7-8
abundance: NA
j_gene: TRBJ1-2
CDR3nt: TGTGCCAGCAGCCAGGGGACCTACAACTATGGCTACACCTTC
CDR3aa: CASSQGTYNYGYTF

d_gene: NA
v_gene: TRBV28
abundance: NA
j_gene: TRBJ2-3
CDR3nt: TGTGCCAGCAGTTTGCAGGGACTTTTCTTACCCGAAGGGGCCACAGATACGCAGTATTTT
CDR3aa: CASSLQGLFLPEGATDTQYF

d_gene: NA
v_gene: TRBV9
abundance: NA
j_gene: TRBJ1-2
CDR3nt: TGTGCCAGCAGCGTAGAAGGGGGACGGAGCTATGGCTACACCTTC
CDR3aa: CASSVEGGRSYGYTF

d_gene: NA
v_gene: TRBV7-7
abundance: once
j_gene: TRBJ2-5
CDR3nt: TGTGCCAGCAGCTTCGGGCAAGAGACCCAGTACTTC
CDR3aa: CASSFGQETQYF

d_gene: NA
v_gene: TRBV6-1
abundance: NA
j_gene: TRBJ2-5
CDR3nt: TGTGCCAGCAGATCTTATGAGACCCAGTACTTC
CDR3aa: CASRSYETQYF